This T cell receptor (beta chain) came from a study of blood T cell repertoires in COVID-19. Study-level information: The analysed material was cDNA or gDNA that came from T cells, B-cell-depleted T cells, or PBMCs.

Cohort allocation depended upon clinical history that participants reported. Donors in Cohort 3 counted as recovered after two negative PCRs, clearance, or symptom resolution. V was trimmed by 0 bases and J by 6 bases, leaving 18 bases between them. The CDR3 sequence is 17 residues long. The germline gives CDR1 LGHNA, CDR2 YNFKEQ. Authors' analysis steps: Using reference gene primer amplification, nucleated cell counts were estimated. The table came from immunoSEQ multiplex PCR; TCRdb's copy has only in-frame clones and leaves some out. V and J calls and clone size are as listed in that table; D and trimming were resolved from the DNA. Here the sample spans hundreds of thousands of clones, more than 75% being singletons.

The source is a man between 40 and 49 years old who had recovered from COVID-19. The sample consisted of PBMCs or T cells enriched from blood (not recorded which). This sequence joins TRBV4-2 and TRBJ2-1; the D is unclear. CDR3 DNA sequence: TGTGCCAGCAGCCAAGATATTGGCAGCGCGCTAATCAATGAGCAGTTCTTC. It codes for CASSQDIGSALINEQFF.